Below, one T cell receptor beta chain is given with its context. Its specificity is not known. This sample is drawn from a study of siplizumab effects on memory and regulatory T cells. Study-wide results and limits: The alloreactive clones that mapped to unstimulated subsets made up only a minor fraction. Researchers could not give a naive or memory phenotype to roughly 80-96% of proliferating CD4+ or CD8+ clones. Naive T cells seemed more diverse than memory cells and seemed major alloresponse contributors.

Assays examined about 9.1 x 10^4 TCR templates per sample. Sequencing used immunoSEQ multiplex PCR; TCRdb keeps in-frame clones, though not all of them. The repertoire holds 87,000 or so clones, with 85% to 90% as singletons. The CDR3 is 15 residues long. V shed 2 bases and J shed 7 bases, with 17 bases lying between them. Germline CDR1 SGHDN, CDR2 FVKESK. The sequenced material came from CD4+ T cells sorted from blood. The chain is built from TRBV14 and TRBJ1-1; no clear D. The TCR comes from a human donor in good health. The CDR3 sequence: CASSQLLTASSEAFF. CDR3 DNA: TGTGCCAGCAGCCAATTATTAACGGCTAGCAGTGAAGCTTTCTTT.